A selection of T cell receptor beta chains follows, all from one sample in a study of cytomegalovirus exposure and HLA in healthy donors. TCRdb's copy holds only in-frame clones and misses some; the assay was immunoSEQ multiplex PCR. The sample records about 110,000 clones, approximately 80% being singletons. The sequenced material came from PBMCs. Receptors originate from a man between 50 and 59 years old in good health and CMV-seronegative. Each CDR3 is given with its conserved first and last residue. D genes are given only for firm matches. Some rows mark clone size as missing; the rest say once, few, many or name a class of expanded clone.

V,D,J,size,DNA,CDR3
TRBV18,-,TRBJ1-1,-,TGTGCCAGCTCACCACCGCGGGGAGGGGGAAACACTGAAGCTTTCTTT,CASSPPRGGGNTEAFF
TRBV5-1,TRBD2,TRBJ2-1,few,TGCGCCAGCAGCTTGGCAACTAGCGGGGGGGCCTCCTACAATGAGCAGTTCTTC,CASSLATSGGASYNEQFF
TRBV28,TRBD1,TRBJ1-2,once,TGTGCCAGCAGTTTATCGGGACAGTCTGGCTACACCTTC,CASSLSGQSGYTF
TRBV15,TRBD1,TRBJ2-3,-,TGTGCCACCAGTAATCAGGGGGCGGATACGCAGTATTTT,CATSNQGADTQYF
TRBV2,TRBD1,TRBJ1-2,-,TGTGCCAGCAGGGGGCAGGGGGTGAACTATGGCTACACCTTC,CASRGQGVNYGYTF
TRBV5-6,-,TRBJ1-5,-,TGTGCCAGCAGCCGGTCGGGGGTTAGCAATCAGCCCCAGCATTTT,CASSRSGVSNQPQHF
TRBV5-4,-,TRBJ2-1,-,TGTGCCAGCAGCTTGGTGCGAGTCGGGGGTTCAAATGAGCAGTTCTTC,CASSLVRVGGSNEQFF
TRBV2,TRBD1,TRBJ1-6,-,TGTGCCAGCAGTATGACAGGGGGAGAATCACCCCTCCACTTT,CASSMTGGESPLHF
TRBV7-3,-,TRBJ2-3,-,TGTGCCAGCAGCCCCCCGGGGGTAGATACGCAGTATTTT,CASSPPGVDTQYF
TRBV18,-,TRBJ1-2,-,TGTGCCAGCTCATTAGTAAGCTTAGATGGCTACACCTTC,CASSLVSLDGYTF
TRBV20-1,-,TRBJ2-4,-,TGCAGTGCCAACAGGGAGAGCATTCAGTACTTC,CSANRESIQYF
TRBV7-9,-,TRBJ1-6,once,TGTGCCAGCAGCTTCAGTAACAGGGACGGTTCACCCCTCCACTTT,CASSFSNRDGSPLHF
TRBV2,-,TRBJ2-6,-,TGTGCCAGCAGTGAATCCGGGTACGCGTTACTGGTCTCAAGCTCTGGGGCCAACGTCCTGACTTTC,CASSESGYALLVSSSGANVLTF
TRBV27,-,TRBJ2-5,-,TGTGCCAGCAGTTTATCGGAGGGGAGGCGAGAGACCCAGTACTTC,CASSLSEGRRETQYF
TRBV7-8,-,TRBJ1-4,-,TGTGCCAGCAGCTCCCCGGGACTAAGTGAAAAACTGTTTTTT,CASSSPGLSEKLFF
TRBV7-9,TRBD1,TRBJ1-6,-,TGTGCCAGCAGCTTAAGTGGACGGGACAGCTTTTCTAATTCACCCCTCCACTTT,CASSLSGRDSFSNSPLHF
TRBV13,TRBD2,TRBJ2-3,-,TGTGCCAGCAGCTCCCGGACTAGCGGGGCCCCCACAGATACGCAGTATTTT,CASSSRTSGAPTDTQYF
TRBV28,TRBD1,TRBJ1-1,-,TGTGCCAGCAGTTCACGAGGGACAGTTGAAGCTTTCTTT,CASSSRGTVEAFF
TRBV7-9,TRBD1,TRBJ1-5,-,TGTGCCAGCAGCTTAGGGGGACAGGGCCATCAGCCCCAGCATTTT,CASSLGGQGHQPQHF
TRBV5-1,-,TRBJ1-1,-,TGCGCCAGCAGCTTGTGGGGCAGGACTGAAGCTTTCTTT,CASSLWGRTEAFF
TRBV27,-,TRBJ2-7,-,TGTGCCAGCAGTTTCGCAGGGGGGTACGAGCAGTACTTC,CASSFAGGYEQYF
TRBV7-6,TRBD2,TRBJ2-3,few,TGTGCCAGCAGCTTGCAAGCGGGGCCAAACACAGATACGCAGTATTTT,CASSLQAGPNTDTQYF
TRBV5-6,-,TRBJ2-5,once,TGTGCCAGCAGCGTGAGATCGGGACACATCCAAGAGACCCAGTACTTC,CASSVRSGHIQETQYF
TRBV9,-,TRBJ1-6,-,TGTGCCAGCAGCGTAGACCCAACCGGGAATTCACCCCTCCACTTT,CASSVDPTGNSPLHF
TRBV29-1,-,TRBJ1-2,once,TGCAGCGCCCTGGGGGGTCAGGGCTACACCTTC,CSALGGQGYTF
TRBV7-9,TRBD1,TRBJ1-4,-,TGTGCCAGCAGCCATTCCGGGACAGCTAATGAAAAACTGTTTTTT,CASSHSGTANEKLFF
TRBV4-1,-,TRBJ2-4,-,TGCGCCAGCAGCCAAGGTGGGCGCGGGATTCAAAACATTCAGTACTTC,CASSQGGRGIQNIQYF
TRBV5-1,TRBD1,TRBJ2-1,-,TGCGCCAGCAGCTTGGGGTCGACAGGGTTTGGGGTGGAGCAGTTCTTC,CASSLGSTGFGVEQFF
TRBV2,-,TRBJ1-2,once,TGTGCCAGGTCAGGGACGGGGGTCTATGGCTACACCTTC,CARSGTGVYGYTF
TRBV6-1,-,TRBJ1-1,-,TGTGCCAGCAGTGAAGGGGGACTCCCGAACACTGAAGCTTTCTTT,CASSEGGLPNTEAFF
TRBV29-1,-,TRBJ1-1,-,TGCAGCGTAGCGGATGGGGTTCCGGGAGCTTTCTTT,CSVADGVPGAFF